The sequence of this TCR beta chain was determined in a study of blood T cell repertoires in COVID-19 (TCRdb year 2020). The study in broad terms: Collaborator samples came from the United States, Italy and Spain and covered acute and convalescent phases of COVID-19. A de-identified subject ID, COVID-19 status, age in years and sex were almost always included in the sample metadata. Where HLA class I and class II types were available, the types were taken from metadata supplied by the sample provider, not from assay-based typing. The repertoires were released in a freely available public database intended as a resource for research on the immune response to SARS-CoV-2. Samples came from the ongoing ImmuneRACE study (first 160 participants) plus 1,254 subjects from 6 global collaborators. The prospective study material was composed of cDNA or gDNA derived from T cells, B-cell-depleted T cells, or PBMCs. Subjects who had been exposed to COVID-19, were actively infected with it, or had recovered from it provided the deeply sampled blood TCRbeta repertoires that made up the dataset.

On the study overall, not on this receptor specifically: How much clinical and demographic metadata was included differed by source and by participant, and the metadata was provided uncurated.

The CDR3 has 10 amino acids, counting the end cysteine and phenylalanine. CDR3 DNA only is kept here, 30 bases in frame from base 1. V is reduced by 8 bases and J by 5 bases, leaving a spacing of 5 bases between them. Based on the germline V gene, the CDR1 and CDR2 sequences are ENHRY and SYGVKD. With regard to this clone: Its antigen remains unidentified. There are no base qualities to consult, and no much larger clone falls within one base.

TCRbeta CDR3 regions were amplified from genomic DNA by means of the immunoSEQ Assay, a bias-controlled multiplex PCR. As for how the authors treated the data: Nucleated cell counts per sample were estimated from amplification of reference gene primers within the assay. To quantify the absolute abundance of each unique TCRbeta CDR3 rearrangement, sequence reads were collapsed and filtered. For each sample, productive Simpson clonality was calculated by taking the square root of Simpson's diversity index across productive rearrangements. The table was pulled from immuneACCESS by TCRdb, which kept in-frame rearrangements only. Such tables lose some clones; where checked, under half of the loss comes from unresolved V genes, and the rest has no known cause. V, J and clone size reflect that table, while D and trimming were determined from the DNA. Here the sample has 65,000 to 90,000 clones; more than 80% occur a single time. The ten largest clones capture roughly 28% of the sample.

Collaborating institutions collected whole blood in K2EDTA tubes following their own protocols. For TCRbeta analysis, collaborators shipped samples as frozen whole blood, isolated PBMCs, or DNA extracted from either of those sample types. The TCR originated in a woman older than 75 with acute or convalescent COVID-19. Sequenced input: peripheral blood. The chain was built from TRBV10-3 and TRBJ2-3, with no reliable assignment of the D segment. The CDR3 reads as follows: CAIGLDTQYF. DNA sequence: TGTGCCATCGGGCTAGATACGCAGTATTTT.